This T cell receptor beta chain was sequenced during a study of blood T cells in healthy people across ages. Study-level findings and limits: Correlation between TCR beta diversity and naive T cell percentage was strong.

PCR was performed a second time for about 7 to 11 cycles using a sample-barcoded 5' primer and a J-beta primer mix. TCRdb itself ran the 5' RACE reads through MiXCR, one entry per CDR3 protein. The sample yields about 640,000 distinct CDR3 sequences, around 54% seen once. Aged about 6 to 95, donors were systemically healthy Caucasians from Russia. This clonotype was counted many times. Its antigen remains unknown. Sequenced: blood. The TCR was taken from a man in his 60s in good health.

In DNA form, the CDR3 reads TGTGCCAGCAGTTCAGGACGGGGAGAGACCCAGTACTTC. This gives the protein CASSSGRGETQYF. The V and J genes are TRBV6-5 and TRBJ2-5; weak D call: TRBD2 (5 bases). V dropped 4 bases and J dropped 4 bases, with 10 bases sitting between them. Germline-derived CDR1 and CDR2 are MNHEY and SVGAGI. The CDR3 covers 13 residues.